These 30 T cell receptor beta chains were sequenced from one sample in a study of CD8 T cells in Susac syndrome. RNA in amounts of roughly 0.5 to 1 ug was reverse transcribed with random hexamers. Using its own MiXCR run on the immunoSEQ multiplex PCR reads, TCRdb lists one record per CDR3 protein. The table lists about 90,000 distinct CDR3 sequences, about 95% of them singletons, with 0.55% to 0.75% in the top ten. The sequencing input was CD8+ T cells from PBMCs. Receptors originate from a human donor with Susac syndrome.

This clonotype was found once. The CDR3, as DNA: TGCAGCGTTGTTTCCCCAGGAGGCCTCAGCACTGAAGCTTTCTTT. It encodes CSVVSPGGLSTEAFF. This chain uses TRBV29-1 with TRBJ1-1; D call uncertain. In germline, CDR1 is SQVTM, CDR2 ANQGSEA. V was clipped by 4 bases and J by 4 bases, with 19 bases between them. The CDR3 consists of 15 residues.

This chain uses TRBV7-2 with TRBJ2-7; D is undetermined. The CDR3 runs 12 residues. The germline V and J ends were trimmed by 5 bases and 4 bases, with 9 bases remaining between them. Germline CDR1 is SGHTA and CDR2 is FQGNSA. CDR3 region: CASSPIEYEQYF. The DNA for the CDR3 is TGTGCCAGCAGCCCCATTGAATACGAGCAGTACTTC.

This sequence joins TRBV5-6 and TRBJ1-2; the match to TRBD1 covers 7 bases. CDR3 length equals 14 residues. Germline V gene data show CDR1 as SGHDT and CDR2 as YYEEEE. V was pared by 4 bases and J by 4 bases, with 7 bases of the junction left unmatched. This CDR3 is CASSRLTGSYGYTF. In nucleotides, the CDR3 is TGTGCCAGCAGCCGTCTGACAGGGAGCTATGGCTACACCTTC.

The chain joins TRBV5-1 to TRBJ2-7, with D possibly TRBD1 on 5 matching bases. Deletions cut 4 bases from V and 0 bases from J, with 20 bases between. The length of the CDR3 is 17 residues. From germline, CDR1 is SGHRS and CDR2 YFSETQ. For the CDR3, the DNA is TGCGCCAGCAGCGGCACCCGAGCAGGGCCCCCCTCCTACGAGCAGTACTTC. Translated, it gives CASSGTRAGPPSYEQYF.

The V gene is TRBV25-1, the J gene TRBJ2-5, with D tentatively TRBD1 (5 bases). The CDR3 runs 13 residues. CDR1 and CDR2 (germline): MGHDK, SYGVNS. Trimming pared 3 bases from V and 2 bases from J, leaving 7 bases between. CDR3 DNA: TGTGCCAGCAGTGAGACAGTTCAAGAGACCCAGTACTTC. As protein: CASSETVQETQYF. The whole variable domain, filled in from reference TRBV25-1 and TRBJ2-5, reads EADIYQTPRYLVIGTGKKITLECSQTMGHDKMYWYQQDPGMELHLIHYSYGVNSTEKGDLSSESTVSRIRTEHFPLTLESARPSHTSQYLCASSETVQETQYFGPGTRLLVL.

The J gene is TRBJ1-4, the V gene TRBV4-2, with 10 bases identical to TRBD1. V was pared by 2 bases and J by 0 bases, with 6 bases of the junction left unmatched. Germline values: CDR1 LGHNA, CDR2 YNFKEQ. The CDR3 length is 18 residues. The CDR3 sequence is CASSQPPGTGATNEKLFF. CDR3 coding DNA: TGTGCCAGCAGCCAACCACCCGGGACAGGGGCAACTAATGAAAAACTGTTTTTT.

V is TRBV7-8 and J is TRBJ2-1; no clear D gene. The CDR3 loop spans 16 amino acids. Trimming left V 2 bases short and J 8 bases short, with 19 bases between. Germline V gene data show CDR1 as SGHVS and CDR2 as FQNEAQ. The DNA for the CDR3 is TGTGCCAGCAGCTTAACTCGGACGAATACAATCCATGAGCAGTTCTTC. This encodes CASSLTRTNTIHEQFF.

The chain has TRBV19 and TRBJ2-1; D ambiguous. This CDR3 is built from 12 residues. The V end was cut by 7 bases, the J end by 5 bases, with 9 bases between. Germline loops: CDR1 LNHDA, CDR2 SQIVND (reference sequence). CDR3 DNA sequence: TGTGCCAGTACCGGCGGTAACAATGAGCAGTTCTTC. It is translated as CASTGGNNEQFF. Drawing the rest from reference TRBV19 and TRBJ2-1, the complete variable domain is DGGITQSPKYLFRKEGQNVTLSCEQNLNHDAMYWYRQDPGQGLRLIYYSQIVNDFQKGDIAEGYSVSREKKESFPLTVTSAQKNPTAFYLCASTGGNNEQFFGPGTRLTVL.

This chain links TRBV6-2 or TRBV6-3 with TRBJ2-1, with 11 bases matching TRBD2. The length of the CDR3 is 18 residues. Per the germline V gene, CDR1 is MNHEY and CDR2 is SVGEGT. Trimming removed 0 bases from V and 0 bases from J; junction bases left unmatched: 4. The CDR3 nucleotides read TGTGCCAGCAGTTACTCGATTCTAGCGGGGGGCTCCTACAATGAGCAGTTCTTC. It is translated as CASSYSILAGGSYNEQFF.

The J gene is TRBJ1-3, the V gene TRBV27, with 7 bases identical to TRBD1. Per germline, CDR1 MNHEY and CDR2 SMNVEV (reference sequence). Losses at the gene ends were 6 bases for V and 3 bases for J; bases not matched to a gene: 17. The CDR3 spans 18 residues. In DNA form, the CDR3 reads TGTGCCAGCAGCTCCACCGCGACGACCTACAGGGGTGGAAACACCATATATTTT. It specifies CASSSTATTYRGGNTIYF.

This CDR3 reads CSASPGNGEAFF. The CDR3 DNA reads as TGCAGTGCTTCCCCGGGGAACGGTGAAGCTTTCTTT. The chain couples TRBV20-1 to TRBJ1-1; D not certain. The germline gives CDR1 DFQATT, CDR2 SNEGSKA (reference sequence). The CDR3 has 12 residues. Trimming removed 5 bases at V and 7 bases at J, with 14 bases between.

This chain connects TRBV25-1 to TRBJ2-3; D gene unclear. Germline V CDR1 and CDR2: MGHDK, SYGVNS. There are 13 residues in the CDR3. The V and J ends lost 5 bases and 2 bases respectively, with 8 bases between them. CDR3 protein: CASSYLFTDTQYF. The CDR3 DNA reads TGTGCCAGCAGTTACCTTTTCACAGATACGCAGTATTTT.

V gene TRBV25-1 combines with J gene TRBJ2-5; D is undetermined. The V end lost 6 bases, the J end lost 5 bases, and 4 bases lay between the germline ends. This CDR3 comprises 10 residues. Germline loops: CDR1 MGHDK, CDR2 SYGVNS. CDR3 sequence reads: CASRQETQYF. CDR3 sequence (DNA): TGTGCCAGCAGACAGGAGACCCAGTACTTC. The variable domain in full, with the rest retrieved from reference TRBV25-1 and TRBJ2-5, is EADIYQTPRYLVIGTGKKITLECSQTMGHDKMYWYQQDPGMELHLIHYSYGVNSTEKGDLSSESTVSRIRTEHFPLTLESARPSHTSQYLCASRQETQYFGPGTRLLVL.

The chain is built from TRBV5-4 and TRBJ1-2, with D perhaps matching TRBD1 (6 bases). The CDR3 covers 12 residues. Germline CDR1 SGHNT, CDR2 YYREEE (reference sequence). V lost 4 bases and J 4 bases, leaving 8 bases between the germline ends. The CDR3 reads CASSTDSYGYTF. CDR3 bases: TGTGCCAGCAGCACGGACAGCTATGGCTACACCTTC.

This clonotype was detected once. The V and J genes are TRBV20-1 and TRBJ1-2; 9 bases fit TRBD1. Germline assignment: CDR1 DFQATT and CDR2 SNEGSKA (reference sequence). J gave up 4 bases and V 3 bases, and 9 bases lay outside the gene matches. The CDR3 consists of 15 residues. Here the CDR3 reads CSASGQGRKTYGYTF. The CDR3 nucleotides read TGCAGTGCTAGCGGACAGGGGCGGAAGACCTATGGCTACACCTTC.

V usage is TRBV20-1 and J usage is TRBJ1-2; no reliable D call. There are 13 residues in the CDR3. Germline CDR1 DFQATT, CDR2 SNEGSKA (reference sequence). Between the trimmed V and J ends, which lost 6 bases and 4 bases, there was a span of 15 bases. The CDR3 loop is CSANSGDFYGYTF. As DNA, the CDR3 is TGCAGTGCCAATTCCGGGGATTTCTATGGCTACACCTTC.

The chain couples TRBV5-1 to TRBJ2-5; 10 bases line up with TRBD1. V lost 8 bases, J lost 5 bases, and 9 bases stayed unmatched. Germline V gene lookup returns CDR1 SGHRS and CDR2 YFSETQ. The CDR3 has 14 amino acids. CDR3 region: CARKTGGRWETQYF. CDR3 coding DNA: TGCGCCAGAAAGACAGGGGGCAGGTGGGAGACCCAGTACTTC.

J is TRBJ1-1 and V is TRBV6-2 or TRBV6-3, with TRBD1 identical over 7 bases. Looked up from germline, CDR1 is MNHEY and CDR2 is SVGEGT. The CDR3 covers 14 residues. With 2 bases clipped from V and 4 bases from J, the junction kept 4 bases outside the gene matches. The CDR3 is CASSYDRASTEAFF. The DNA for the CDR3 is TGTGCCAGCAGTTACGACAGGGCCAGCACTGAAGCTTTCTTT.

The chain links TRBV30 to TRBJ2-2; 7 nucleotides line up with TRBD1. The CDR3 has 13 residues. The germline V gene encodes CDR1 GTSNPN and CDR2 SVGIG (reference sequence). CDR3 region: CATGKMNTGELFF. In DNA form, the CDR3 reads TGTGCGACAGGGAAGATGAACACCGGGGAGCTGTTTTTT.

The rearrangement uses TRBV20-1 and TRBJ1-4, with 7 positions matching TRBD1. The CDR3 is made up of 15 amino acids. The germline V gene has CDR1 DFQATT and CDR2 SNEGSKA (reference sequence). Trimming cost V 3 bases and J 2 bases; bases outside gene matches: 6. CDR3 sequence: CSASSTGTTNEKLFF. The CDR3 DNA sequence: TGCAGTGCTAGTTCGACAGGGACGACTAATGAAAAACTGTTTTTT.

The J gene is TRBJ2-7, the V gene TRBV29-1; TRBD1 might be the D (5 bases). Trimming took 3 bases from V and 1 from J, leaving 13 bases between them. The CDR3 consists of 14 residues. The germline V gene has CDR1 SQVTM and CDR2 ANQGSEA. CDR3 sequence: CSVEGWQGSYEQYF. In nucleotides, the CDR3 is TGCAGCGTTGAGGGTTGGCAGGGATCCTACGAGCAGTACTTC.

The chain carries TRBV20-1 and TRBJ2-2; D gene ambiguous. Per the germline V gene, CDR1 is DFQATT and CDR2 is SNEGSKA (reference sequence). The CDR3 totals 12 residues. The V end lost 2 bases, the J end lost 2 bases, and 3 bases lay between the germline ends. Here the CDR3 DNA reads TGCAGTGCTAGACGTAACACCGGGGAGCTGTTTTTT. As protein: CSARRNTGELFF.

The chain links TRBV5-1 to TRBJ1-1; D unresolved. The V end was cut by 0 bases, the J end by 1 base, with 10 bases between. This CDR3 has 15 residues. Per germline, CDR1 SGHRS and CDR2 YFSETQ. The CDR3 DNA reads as TGCGCCAGCAGCTTGGGGGCGCTTGGGAACACTGAAGCTTTCTTT. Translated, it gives CASSLGALGNTEAFF.

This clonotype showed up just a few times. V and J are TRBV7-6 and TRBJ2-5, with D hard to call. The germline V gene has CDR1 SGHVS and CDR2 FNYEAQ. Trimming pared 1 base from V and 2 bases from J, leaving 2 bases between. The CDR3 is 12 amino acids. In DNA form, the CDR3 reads TGTGCCAGCAGCTTAGGGCAAGAGACCCAGTACTTC. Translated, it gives CASSLGQETQYF. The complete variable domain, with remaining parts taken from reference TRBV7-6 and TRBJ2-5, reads GAGVSQSPRYKVTKRGQDVALRCDPISGHVSLYWYRQALGQGPEFLTYFNYEAQQDKSGLPNDRFSAERPEGSISTLTIQRTEQRDSAMYRCASSLGQETQYFGPGTRLLVL.

CDR3 in amino acids: CAWRVLGGIDYGYTF. CDR3 DNA: TGTGCCTGGAGAGTTTTGGGGGGGATTGACTATGGCTACACCTTC. V usage is TRBV30 and J usage is TRBJ1-2; a possible D gene is TRBD1 (5 bases). Deletions cut 3 bases from V and 3 bases from J, with 17 bases between. The CDR3 spans 15 residues. Germline V lookup: CDR1 GTSNPN, CDR2 SVGIG (reference sequence).

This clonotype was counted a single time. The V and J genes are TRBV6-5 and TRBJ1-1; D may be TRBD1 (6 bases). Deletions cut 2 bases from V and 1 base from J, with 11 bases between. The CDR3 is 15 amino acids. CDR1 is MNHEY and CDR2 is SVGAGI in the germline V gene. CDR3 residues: CASSYRGRGNTEAFF. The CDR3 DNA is TGTGCCAGCAGTTACCGGGGCAGGGGGAACACTGAAGCTTTCTTT.

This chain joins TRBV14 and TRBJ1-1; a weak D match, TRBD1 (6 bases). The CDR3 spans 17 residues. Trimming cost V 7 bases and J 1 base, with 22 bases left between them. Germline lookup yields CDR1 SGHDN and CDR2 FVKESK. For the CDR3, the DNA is TGTGCCAGCAACGACCCAGGGGACACAGGGCCGAACACTGAAGCTTTCTTT. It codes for CASNDPGDTGPNTEAFF.

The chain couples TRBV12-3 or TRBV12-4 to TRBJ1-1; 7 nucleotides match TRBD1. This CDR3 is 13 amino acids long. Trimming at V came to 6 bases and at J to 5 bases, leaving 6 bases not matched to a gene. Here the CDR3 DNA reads TGTGCCAGCAGCAAAATACAGGGGACTGAAGCTTTCTTT. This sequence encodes CASSKIQGTEAFF.

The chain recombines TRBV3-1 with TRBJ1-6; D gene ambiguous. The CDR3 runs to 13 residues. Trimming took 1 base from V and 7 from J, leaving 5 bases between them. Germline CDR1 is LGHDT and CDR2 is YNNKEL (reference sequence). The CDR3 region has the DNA TGTGCCAGCAGCCAAGTCAAAAATTCACCCCTCCACTTT. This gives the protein CASSQVKNSPLHF.

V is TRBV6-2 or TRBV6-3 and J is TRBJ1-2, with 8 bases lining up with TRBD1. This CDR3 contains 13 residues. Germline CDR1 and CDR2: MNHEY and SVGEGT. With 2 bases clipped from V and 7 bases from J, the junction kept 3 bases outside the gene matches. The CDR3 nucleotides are TGTGCCAGCAGTTACGGACAGGGAGGTGGCTACACCTTC. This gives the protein CASSYGQGGGYTF.